The 15 T cell receptor beta chains below all came from one sample that was sequenced in a study of T cell responses to AZD1222 COVID-19 vaccine. Using immunoSEQ multiplex PCR, the repertoire was profiled, and TCRdb retains in-frame clones only, with some absent. Of 110,000 or so clones listed, around 90% are singletons. Sequenced here: peripheral blood, sampled on day 0 of AZD1222 vaccination. All receptors derive from an adult in good health.

The V gene is TRBV28, the J gene TRBJ1-5; D is ambiguous. The CDR3 extends over 15 amino acids. The germline V gene encodes CDR1 MDHEN and CDR2 SYDVKM. V shed 2 bases and J shed 2 bases, with 10 bases lying between them. The CDR3 loop reads CASSLGRLGNQPQHF. The CDR3 DNA sequence: TGTGCCAGCAGTTTAGGCCGGTTGGGCAATCAGCCCCAGCATTTT. The entire variable domain, with the rest obtained from reference TRBV28 and TRBJ1-5, is as follows: DVKVTQSSRYLVKRTGEKVFLECVQDMDHENMFWYRQDPGLGLRLIYFSYDVKMKEKGDIPEGYSVSREKKERFSLILESASTNQTSMYLCASSLGRLGNQPQHFGDGTRLSIL.

The chain links TRBV30 to TRBJ1-6; D not resolved. The CDR3 is 12 residues long. Looked up from germline, CDR1 is GTSNPN and CDR2 is SVGIG (reference sequence). V was cut by 1 base and J by 7 bases, with 5 bases left in between. CDR3 sequence (DNA): TGTGCCTGGAGTGACCAAAATTCACCCCTCCACTTT. This translates into CAWSDQNSPLHF.

This clone was seen a single time. The V gene is TRBV5-1, the J gene TRBJ2-1, with 7 bases that match TRBD1. The CDR3 loop spans 15 amino acids. The J segment lost 5 bases and the V segment lost 6 bases, leaving 11 bases of the junction unmatched. CDR1 SGHRS and CDR2 YFSETQ come from the germline V gene. The CDR3 bases are TGCGCCAGCACTAACGGGACAGTTCCCAACAATGAGCAGTTCTTC. This translates into CASTNGTVPNNEQFF.

This chain joins TRBV10-3 and TRBJ1-1; possible D gene TRBD1, 5 bases. With 5 bases removed from V and 0 bases from J, the gap between germline ends came to 10 bases. The germline V gene has CDR1 ENHRY and CDR2 SYGVKD. The length of the CDR3 is 14 residues. The CDR3 sequence: CAISPGRLNTEAFF. The DNA of the CDR3 is TGTGCCATCAGTCCGGGACGGCTGAACACTGAAGCTTTCTTT.

The chain combines TRBV29-1 with TRBJ1-1, with 7 positions matching TRBD1. V was pared by 4 bases and J by 1 base, with 0 bases of the junction left unmatched. The length of the CDR3 is 12 residues. Germline lookup yields CDR1 SQVTM and CDR2 ANQGSEA. The CDR3 sequence: CSVGTGNTEAFF. Here the CDR3 DNA reads TGCAGCGTTGGGACAGGGAACACTGAAGCTTTCTTT. Filled out from reference TRBV29-1 and TRBJ1-1, the complete variable domain reads SAVISQKPSRDICQRGTSLTIQCQVDSQVTMMFWYRQQPGQSLTLIATANQGSEATYESGFVIDKFPISRPNLTFSTLTVSNMSPEDSSIYLCSVGTGNTEAFFGQGTRLTVV.

This chain joins TRBV5-1 and TRBJ1-1; D might be TRBD1 (6 bases). The CDR3 runs 14 residues. Germline V gene sequence: CDR1 SGHRS, CDR2 YFSETQ. Trimming pared 3 bases from V and 0 bases from J, leaving 9 bases between. CDR3 coding DNA: TGCGCCAGCAGCTCAGGGGTTATGAACACTGAAGCTTTCTTT. It encodes CASSSGVMNTEAFF.

The chain employs TRBV9 and TRBJ1-1; D is undetermined. CDR3 length: 16 amino acids. CDR1 and CDR2 from the germline V gene are SGDLS and YYNGEE. V was clipped by 0 bases and J by 2 bases, with 14 bases between them. The CDR3 DNA follows: TGTGCCAGCAGCGTAGGAGACATGTCGGCTAACACTGAAGCTTTCTTT. It specifies CASSVGDMSANTEAFF.

The chain has TRBV9 and TRBJ1-6; no reliable D call. Trimming removed 2 bases from V and 9 bases from J, with 18 bases in between. The CDR3 runs 16 residues. The V gene's germline CDR1 is SGDLS and CDR2 YYNGEE. CDR3 bases: TGTGCCAGCAGCGTCGACCCGGACGGAGGGCCTTCACCCCTCCACTTT. This sequence encodes CASSVDPDGGPSPLHF.

V usage is TRBV24-1 and J usage is TRBJ2-7; D unresolved. This CDR3 spans 12 amino acids. Trimming took off 3 bases at V and 5 bases at J, with 7 bases between the two ends. The germline V gene has CDR1 KGHDR and CDR2 SFDVKD. The DNA of the CDR3 is TGTGCCACCAGTGATGCAAAAGACGAGCAGTACTTC. Translated: CATSDAKDEQYF.

This chain uses TRBV10-1 with TRBJ1-1; D remains unclear. The V end lost 4 bases, the J end lost 6 bases, and 12 bases lay between the germline ends. This CDR3 is 13 amino acids long. From germline, CDR1 is WNHNN and CDR2 SYGVQD (reference sequence). The CDR3 DNA is TGCGCCAGCAGTGGTGGCCGAAATGCTGAAGCTTTCTTT. Its protein product is CASSGGRNAEAFF.

The chain couples TRBV28 to TRBJ2-7; D is unclear. This CDR3 has 11 amino acids. Germline CDR1 reads MDHEN; CDR2 reads SYDVKM. V was pared by 2 bases and J by 10 bases, with 9 bases between. CDR3 sequence (DNA): TGTGCCAGCAGTTTACCCCCGGGTCAGTACTTC. Its protein is CASSLPPGQYF.

The rearrangement uses TRBV6-5 and TRBJ1-2, with a tentative D call TRBD1 (6 bases). The CDR3 is made up of 14 amino acids. The V gene's germline CDR1 is MNHEY and CDR2 SVGAGI. The V end lost 6 bases, the J end lost 3 bases, and 14 bases lay between the germline ends. The CDR3 DNA sequence: TGTGCCAGCAGGTACAGGGAGTCTTACTATGGCTACACCTTC. Encoded protein: CASRYRESYYGYTF.

The chain recombines TRBV29-1 with TRBJ2-7; the D is unclear. The CDR3 is 12 residues long. Germline V lookup: CDR1 SQVTM, CDR2 ANQGSEA. V lost 1 base and J lost 4, with 8 bases in between. CDR3 sequence: CSVEGGQYEQYF. As DNA, the CDR3 is TGCAGCGTTGAAGGGGGTCAGTACGAGCAGTACTTC.

The table lists this clone with a few counts. The gene calls are TRBV9 and TRBJ1-1; 7 nucleotides match TRBD1. This CDR3 spans 17 amino acids. J was trimmed by 0 bases and V by 0 bases; bases with no gene match: 8. Germline V gives CDR1 SGDLS, CDR2 YYNGEE. CDR3 amino acids: CASSVDSRQGVNTEAFF. The CDR3 DNA reads as TGTGCCAGCAGCGTAGACTCAAGACAGGGAGTGAACACTGAAGCTTTCTTT. The full variable domain, rest sourced from reference TRBV9 and TRBJ1-1, is DSGVTQTPKHLITATGQRVTLRCSPRSGDLSVYWYQQSLDQGLQFLIQYYNGEERAKGNILERFSAQQFPDLHSELNLSSLELGDSALYFCASSVDSRQGVNTEAFFGQGTRLTVV.

This clone occurred once. V gene TRBV2 combines with J gene TRBJ2-1, with 11 positions matching TRBD2. Unmatched junction bases numbered 17, after V lost 4 bases and J lost 0 bases. This CDR3 spans 21 amino acids. Germline assignment: CDR1 SNHLY and CDR2 FYNNEI. The CDR3 is CASSGRTSGPPRWASYNEQFF. The CDR3, as DNA: TGTGCCAGCAGTGGAAGGACTAGCGGGCCCCCCCGGTGGGCCTCCTACAATGAGCAGTTCTTC.